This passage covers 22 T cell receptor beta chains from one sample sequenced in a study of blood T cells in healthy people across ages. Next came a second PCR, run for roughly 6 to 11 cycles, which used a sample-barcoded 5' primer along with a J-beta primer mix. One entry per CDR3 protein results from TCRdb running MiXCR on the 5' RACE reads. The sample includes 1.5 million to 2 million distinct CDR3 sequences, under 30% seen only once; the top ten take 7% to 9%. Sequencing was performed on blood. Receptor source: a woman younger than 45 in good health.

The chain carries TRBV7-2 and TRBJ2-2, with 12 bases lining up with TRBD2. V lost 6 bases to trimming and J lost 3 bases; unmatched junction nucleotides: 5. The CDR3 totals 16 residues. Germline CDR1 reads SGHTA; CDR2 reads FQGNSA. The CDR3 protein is CASRRLAGDDTGELFF. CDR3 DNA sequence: TGTGCCAGCAGAAGACTAGCGGGAGATGACACCGGGGAGCTGTTTTTT.

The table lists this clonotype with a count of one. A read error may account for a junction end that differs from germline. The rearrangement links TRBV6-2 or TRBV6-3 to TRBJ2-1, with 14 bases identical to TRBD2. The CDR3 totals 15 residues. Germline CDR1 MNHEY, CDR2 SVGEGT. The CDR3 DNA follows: TGTGCCAGCAGCCAGGGACTAGCGGGAGTGGGTGAGCGGTTCTTC. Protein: CASSQGLAGVGERFF.

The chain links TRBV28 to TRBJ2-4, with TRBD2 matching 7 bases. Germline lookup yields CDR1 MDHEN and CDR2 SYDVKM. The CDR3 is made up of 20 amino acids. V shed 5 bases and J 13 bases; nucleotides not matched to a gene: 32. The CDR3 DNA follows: TGTGCCAGCAGTCCTAGATTGCCAAACCGTGAAAGGGGAGGGGCGTACGGGCAGTACTTC. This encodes CASSPRLPNRERGGAYGQYF.

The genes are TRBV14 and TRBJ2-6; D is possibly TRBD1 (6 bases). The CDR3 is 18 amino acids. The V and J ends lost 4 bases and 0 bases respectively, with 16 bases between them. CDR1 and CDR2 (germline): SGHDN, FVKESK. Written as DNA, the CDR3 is TGTGCCAGCAGCCCCGGGACAACGACCCCCTCTGGGGCCAACGTCCTGACTTTC. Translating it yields CASSPGTTTPSGANVLTF.

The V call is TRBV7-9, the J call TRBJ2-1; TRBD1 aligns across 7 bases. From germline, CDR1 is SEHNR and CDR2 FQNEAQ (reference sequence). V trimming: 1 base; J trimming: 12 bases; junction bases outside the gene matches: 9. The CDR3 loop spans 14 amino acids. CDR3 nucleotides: TGTGCCAGCAGCTTAGTTGGGACAGCCTCCGGGCAGTTCTTC. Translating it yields CASSLVGTASGQFF. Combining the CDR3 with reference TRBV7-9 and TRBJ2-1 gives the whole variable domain DTGVSQNPRHKITKRGQNVTFRCDPISEHNRLYWYRQTLGQGPEFLTYFQNEAQLEKSRLLSDRFSAERPKGSFSTLEIQRTEQGDSAMYLCASSLVGTASGQFFGPGTRLTVL.

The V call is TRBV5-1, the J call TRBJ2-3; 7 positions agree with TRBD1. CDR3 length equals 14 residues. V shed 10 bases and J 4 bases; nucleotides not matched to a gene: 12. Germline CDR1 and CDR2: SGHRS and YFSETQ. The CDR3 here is CAGTPKGAPDTQYF. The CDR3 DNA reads TGCGCCGGAACACCTAAGGGGGCACCAGATACGCAGTATTTT.

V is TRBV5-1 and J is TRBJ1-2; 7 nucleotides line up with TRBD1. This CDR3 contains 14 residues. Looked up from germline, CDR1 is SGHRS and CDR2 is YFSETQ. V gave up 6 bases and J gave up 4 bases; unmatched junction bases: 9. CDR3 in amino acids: CASTQGGTSYGYTF. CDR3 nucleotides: TGCGCCAGCACTCAGGGGGGAACTAGCTATGGCTACACCTTC.

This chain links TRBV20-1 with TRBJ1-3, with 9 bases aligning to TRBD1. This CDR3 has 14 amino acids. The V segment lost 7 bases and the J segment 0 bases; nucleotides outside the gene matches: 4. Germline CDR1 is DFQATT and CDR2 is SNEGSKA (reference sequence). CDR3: CSVTQGASGNTIYF. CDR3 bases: TGCAGTGTCACACAGGGGGCCTCTGGAAACACCATATATTTT.

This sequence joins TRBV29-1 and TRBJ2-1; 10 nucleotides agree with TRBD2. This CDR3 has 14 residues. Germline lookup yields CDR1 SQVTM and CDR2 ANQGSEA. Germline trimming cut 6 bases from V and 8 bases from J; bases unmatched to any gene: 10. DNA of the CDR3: TGCAGCGTGGGGGAGCTAGCGGGAGTGGATGAGCAGTTCTTC. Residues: CSVGELAGVDEQFF.

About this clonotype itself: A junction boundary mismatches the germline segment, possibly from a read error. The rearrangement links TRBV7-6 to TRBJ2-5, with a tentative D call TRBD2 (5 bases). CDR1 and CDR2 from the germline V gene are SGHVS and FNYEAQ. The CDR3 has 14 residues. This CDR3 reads CAGSLNRQRETQYF. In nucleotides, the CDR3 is TGCGCCGGCAGCTTAAATCGGCAGCGGGAGACCCAGTACTTC.

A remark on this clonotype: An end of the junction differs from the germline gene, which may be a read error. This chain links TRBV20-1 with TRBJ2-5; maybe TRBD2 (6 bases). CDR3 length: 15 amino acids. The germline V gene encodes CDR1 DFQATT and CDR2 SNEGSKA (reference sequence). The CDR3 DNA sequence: TGCAGTGCCAGAGCCTCGGGGCGGGGACTTTACGGGCAGTACTTC. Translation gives CSARASGRGLYGQYF.

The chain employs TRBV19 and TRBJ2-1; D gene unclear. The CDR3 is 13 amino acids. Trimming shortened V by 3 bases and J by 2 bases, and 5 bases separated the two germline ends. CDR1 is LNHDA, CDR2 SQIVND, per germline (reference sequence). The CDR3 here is CASSIIPYNEQFF. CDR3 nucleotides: TGTGCCAGTAGTATTATCCCCTACAATGAGCAGTTCTTC.

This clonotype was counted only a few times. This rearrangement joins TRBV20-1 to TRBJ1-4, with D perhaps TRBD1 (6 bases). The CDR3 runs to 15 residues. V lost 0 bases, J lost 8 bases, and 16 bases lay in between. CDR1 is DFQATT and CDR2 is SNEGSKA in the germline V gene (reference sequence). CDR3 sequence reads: CSARDQQGREEKLFF. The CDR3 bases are TGCAGTGCTAGAGATCAACAGGGTCGAGAGGAAAAACTGTTTTTT.

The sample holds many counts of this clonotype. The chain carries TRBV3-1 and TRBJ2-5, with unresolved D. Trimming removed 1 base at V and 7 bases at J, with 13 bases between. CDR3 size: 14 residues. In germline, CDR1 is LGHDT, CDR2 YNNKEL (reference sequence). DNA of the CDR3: TGTGCCAGCAGCCAAGGGTCAGCCTCCAGGACCCAGTACTTC. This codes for CASSQGSASRTQYF.

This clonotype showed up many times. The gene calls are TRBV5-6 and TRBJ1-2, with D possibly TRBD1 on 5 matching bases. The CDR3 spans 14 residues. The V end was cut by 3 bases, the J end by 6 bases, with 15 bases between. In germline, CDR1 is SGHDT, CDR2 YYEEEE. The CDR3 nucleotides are TGTGCCAGCAGCTACTATGGGGGTTTGGATGGCTACACCTTC. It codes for CASSYYGGLDGYTF.

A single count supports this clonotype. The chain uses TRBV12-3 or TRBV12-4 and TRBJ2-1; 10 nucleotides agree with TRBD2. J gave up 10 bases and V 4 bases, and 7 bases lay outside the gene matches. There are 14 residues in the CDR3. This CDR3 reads CASSSRTSGLEQFF. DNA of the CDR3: TGTGCCAGCAGTTCCCGGACTAGCGGCCTGGAGCAGTTCTTC.

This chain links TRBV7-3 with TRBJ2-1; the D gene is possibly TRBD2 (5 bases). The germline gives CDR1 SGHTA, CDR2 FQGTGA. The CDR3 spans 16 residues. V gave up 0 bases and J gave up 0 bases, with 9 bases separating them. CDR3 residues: CASSLTSDLSYNEQFF. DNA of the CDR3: TGTGCCAGCAGCTTAACTAGCGACCTCTCCTACAATGAGCAGTTCTTC.

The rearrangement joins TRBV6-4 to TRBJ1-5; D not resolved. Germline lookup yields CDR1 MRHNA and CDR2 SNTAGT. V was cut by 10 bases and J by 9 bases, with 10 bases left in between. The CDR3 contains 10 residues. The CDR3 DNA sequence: TGTGCCAACTCAAGTTGGCCCCAGCATTTT. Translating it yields CANSSWPQHF.

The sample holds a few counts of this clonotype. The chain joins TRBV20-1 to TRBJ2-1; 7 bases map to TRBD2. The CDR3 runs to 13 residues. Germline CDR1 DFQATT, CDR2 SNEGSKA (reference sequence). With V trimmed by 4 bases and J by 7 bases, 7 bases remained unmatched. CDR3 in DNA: TGCAGTGCTACCAGCGGGGTTCGGAATGAGCAGTTCTTC. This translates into CSATSGVRNEQFF.

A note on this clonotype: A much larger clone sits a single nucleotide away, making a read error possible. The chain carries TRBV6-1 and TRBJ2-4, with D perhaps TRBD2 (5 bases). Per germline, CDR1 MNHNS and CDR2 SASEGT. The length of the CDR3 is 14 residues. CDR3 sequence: CVSSPRAVANIQYF. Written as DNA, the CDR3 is TGTGTCAGCAGCCCGAGGGCGGTGGCAAACATTCAGTACTTC.

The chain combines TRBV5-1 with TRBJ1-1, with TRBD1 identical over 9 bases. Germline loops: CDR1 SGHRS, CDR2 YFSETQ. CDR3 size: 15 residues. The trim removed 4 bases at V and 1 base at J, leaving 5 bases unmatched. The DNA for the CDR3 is TGCGCCAGCAGCCGGGGGACAGGGACGAACACTGAAGCTTTCTTT. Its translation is CASSRGTGTNTEAFF.

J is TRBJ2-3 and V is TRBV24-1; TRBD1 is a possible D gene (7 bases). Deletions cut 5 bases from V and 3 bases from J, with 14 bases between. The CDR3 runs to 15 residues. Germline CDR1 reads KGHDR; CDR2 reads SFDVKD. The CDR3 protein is CATSGQGGTTDTQYF. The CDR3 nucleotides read TGTGCCACCAGTGGCCAGGGGGGTACGACAGATACGCAGTATTTT.